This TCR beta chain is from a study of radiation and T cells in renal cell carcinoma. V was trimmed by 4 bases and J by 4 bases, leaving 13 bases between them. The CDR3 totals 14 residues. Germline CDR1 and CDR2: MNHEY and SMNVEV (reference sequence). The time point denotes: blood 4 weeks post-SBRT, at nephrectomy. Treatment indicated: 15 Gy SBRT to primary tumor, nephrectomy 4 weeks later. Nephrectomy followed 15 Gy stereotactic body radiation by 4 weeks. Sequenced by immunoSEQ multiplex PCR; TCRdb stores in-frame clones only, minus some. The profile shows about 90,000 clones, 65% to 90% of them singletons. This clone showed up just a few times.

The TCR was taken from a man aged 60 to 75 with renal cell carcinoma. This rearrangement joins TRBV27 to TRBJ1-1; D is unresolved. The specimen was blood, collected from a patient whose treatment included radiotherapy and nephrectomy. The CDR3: CASSWVSPPTEAFF. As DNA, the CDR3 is TGTGCCAGCAGTTGGGTTTCACCCCCCACTGAAGCTTTCTTT.